This paragraph covers one T cell receptor beta chain sequence. Time point defined: newly diagnosed GD, antithyroid drugs for less than 3 months. PBMC RNA was the source of the TCR library. This record belongs to a study of regulatory T cells in long-lasting Graves disease. V lost 0 bases and J 3 bases, leaving 6 bases between the germline ends. The V gene's germline CDR1 is SGHRS and CDR2 YFSETQ. This CDR3 is 14 amino acids long. Arm-PCR of CDR3 regions with iRepertoire HTBI primers generated TCR beta libraries. TCRdb re-called the multiplex PCR reads through MiXCR, storing one row per CDR3 protein. The sample records 450,000 to 700,000 distinct CDR3 sequences, approximately 12% being singletons. The same data also contributed to another study, on T cells in Graves' hyperthyroidism and ophthalmopathy. From that report: The study excluded patients with uncontrolled infection, other autoimmune disease, pregnancy or lactation.

Sequenced material: peripheral blood mononuclear cells (PBMCs), taken at new diagnosis, from a patient treated with antithyroid drugs. This TCR was recovered from a man aged 25 to 40 with Graves disease. The rearrangement links TRBV5-1 to TRBJ1-4; the D gene is possibly TRBD1 (5 bases). CDR3 nucleotide sequence: TGCGCCAGCAGCTTGGAAGGGGCTAATGAAAAACTGTTTTTT. Residues: CASSLEGANEKLFF.